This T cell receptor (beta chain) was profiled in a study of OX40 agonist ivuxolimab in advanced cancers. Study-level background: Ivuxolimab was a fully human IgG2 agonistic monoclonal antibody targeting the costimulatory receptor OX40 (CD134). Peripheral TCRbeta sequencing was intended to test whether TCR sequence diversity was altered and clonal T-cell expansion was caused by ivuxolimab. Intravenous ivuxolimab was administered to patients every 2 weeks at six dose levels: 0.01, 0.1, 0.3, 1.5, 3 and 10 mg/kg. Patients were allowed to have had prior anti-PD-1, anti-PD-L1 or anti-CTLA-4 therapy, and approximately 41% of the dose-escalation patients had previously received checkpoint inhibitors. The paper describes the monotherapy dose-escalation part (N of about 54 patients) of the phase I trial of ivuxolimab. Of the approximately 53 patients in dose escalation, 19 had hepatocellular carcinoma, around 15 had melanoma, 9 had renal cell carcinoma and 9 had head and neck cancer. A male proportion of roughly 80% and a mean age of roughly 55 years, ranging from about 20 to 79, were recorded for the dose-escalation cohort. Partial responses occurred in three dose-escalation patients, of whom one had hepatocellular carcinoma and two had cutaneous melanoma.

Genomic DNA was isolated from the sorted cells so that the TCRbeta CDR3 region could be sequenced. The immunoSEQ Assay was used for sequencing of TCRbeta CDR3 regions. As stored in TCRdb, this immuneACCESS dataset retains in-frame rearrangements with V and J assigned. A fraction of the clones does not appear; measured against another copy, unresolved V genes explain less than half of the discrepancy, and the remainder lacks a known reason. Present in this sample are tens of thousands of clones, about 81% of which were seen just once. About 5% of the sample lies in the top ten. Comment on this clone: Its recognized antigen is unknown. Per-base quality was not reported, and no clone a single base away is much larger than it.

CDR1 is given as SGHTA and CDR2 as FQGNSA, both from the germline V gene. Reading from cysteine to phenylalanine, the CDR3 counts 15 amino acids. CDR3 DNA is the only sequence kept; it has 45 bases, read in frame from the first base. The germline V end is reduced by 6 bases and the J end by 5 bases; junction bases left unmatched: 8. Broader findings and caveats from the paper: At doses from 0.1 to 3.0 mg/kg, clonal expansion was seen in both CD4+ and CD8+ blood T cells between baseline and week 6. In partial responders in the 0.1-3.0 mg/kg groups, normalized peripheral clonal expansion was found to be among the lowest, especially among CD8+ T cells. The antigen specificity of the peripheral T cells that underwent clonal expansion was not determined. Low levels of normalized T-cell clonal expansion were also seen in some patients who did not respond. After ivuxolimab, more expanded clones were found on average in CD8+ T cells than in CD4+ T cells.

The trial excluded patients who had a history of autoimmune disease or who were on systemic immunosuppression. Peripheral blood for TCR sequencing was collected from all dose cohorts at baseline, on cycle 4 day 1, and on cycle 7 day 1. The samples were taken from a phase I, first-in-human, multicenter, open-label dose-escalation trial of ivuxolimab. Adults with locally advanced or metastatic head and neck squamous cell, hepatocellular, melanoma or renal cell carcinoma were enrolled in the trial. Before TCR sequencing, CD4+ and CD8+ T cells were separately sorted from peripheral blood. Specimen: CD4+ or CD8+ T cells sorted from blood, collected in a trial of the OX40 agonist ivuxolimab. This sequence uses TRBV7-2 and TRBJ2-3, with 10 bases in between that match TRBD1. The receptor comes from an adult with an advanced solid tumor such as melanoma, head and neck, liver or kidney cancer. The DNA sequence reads TGTGCCAGCAGTTGGGACAGGGGATTTGGAGATACGCAGTATTTT. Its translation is CASSWDRGFGDTQYF.